These 18 T cell receptor beta chains came from one sample sequenced in a study of PD-1 blockade in classical Hodgkin lymphoma (dated by TCRdb to 2020 to 2022). The sample's time point label, decoded: cycle 4 day 1 (C4D1), after five to seven weeks of nivolumab. Every trial patient had relapsed after autologous stem cell transplantation, and cohorts A, B and C differed in prior brentuximab vedotin exposure. Library generation was performed with the immunoSEQ multiplex PCR assay. Entries here come from immuneACCESS through TCRdb and include only in-frame sequences with V and J called. Some clones fail to appear in such tables; in the studies checked, an unresolved V gene covers under half of the shortfall, and the cause of the remainder is unknown. Across this sample there are 80,000 to 100,000 clones, with about 92% seen only once. The top ten clones comprise just under 2% of the sample. The sample was peripheral blood mononuclear cells (PBMCs), taken before the fourth cycle of nivolumab. The receptor source for this set is a human donor with classical Hodgkin lymphoma.

The V gene is TRBV4-2, the J gene TRBJ1-1; no clear D gene. V shed 2 bases and J shed 1 base, with 14 bases lying between them. The CDR3 consists of 16 residues. CDR1 and CDR2 (germline): LGHNA, YNFKEQ. The CDR3 sequence is CASSQPVRTGNTEAFF. Written as DNA, the CDR3 is TGTGCCAGCAGCCAACCGGTTAGGACTGGGAACACTGAAGCTTTCTTT.

Details on this clone: At one end the junction does not follow the germline gene, possibly because of a read error. The chain uses TRBV20-1 and TRBJ2-1; D may correspond to TRBD1 or TRBD2 (6 bases each). The CDR3 has 11 residues. Germline loops: CDR1 DFQATT, CDR2 SNEGSKA (reference sequence). DNA of the CDR3: TGCAGTGCTAGCCGGCCGCAAGGGGGGCTCTTC. Translated, it gives CSASRPQGGLF.

This clone was observed once. V gene TRBV2 combines with J gene TRBJ1-1, with 9 bases matching TRBD1. Germline-derived CDR1 and CDR2 are SNHLY and FYNNEI. V dropped 5 bases and J dropped 0; count of bases not matched to a gene: 16. The CDR3 sequence is 19 residues long. CDR3: CASSPRLGTGWDLNTEAFF. CDR3 nucleotide sequence: TGTGCCAGCAGTCCACGATTGGGGACAGGGTGGGACCTGAACACTGAAGCTTTCTTT.

The CDR3 region has the DNA TGTGCCAGCAGCTTAGAGGGACTCGAGCAGTACTTC. Its protein is CASSLEGLEQYF. The chain couples TRBV7-6 to TRBJ2-7, with D maybe TRBD2 (6 bases). CDR1 is SGHVS, CDR2 FNYEAQ, per germline. The V gene lost 1 base and the J gene lost 6 bases, with 7 bases spanning the gap. The CDR3 has 12 amino acids.

The J gene is TRBJ1-2, the V gene TRBV18, with a weak D call TRBD1 (5 bases). V dropped 3 bases and J dropped 0 bases, with 23 bases sitting between them. The CDR3 is made up of 19 amino acids. CDR1 is KGHSH and CDR2 is LQKENI in the germline V gene. The CDR3 region is CASSPPGSTAGFANYGYTF. CDR3 DNA: TGTGCCAGCTCACCTCCGGGCTCGACAGCGGGCTTCGCTAACTATGGCTACACCTTC.

The chain recombines TRBV5-1 with TRBJ2-1, with D tentatively TRBD1 (6 bases). The V end was cut by 5 bases, the J end by 4 bases, with 19 bases between. The germline gives CDR1 SGHRS, CDR2 YFSETQ. The CDR3 extends over 16 amino acids. CDR3 coding DNA: TGCGCCAGCAGGCCCGACCAGGGGAGACCTTACAATGAGCAGTTCTTC. As protein: CASRPDQGRPYNEQFF. Supplemented by reference TRBV5-1 and TRBJ2-1, the full variable domain reads KAGVTQTPRYLIKTRGQQVTLSCSPISGHRSVSWYQQTPGQGLQFLFEYFSETQRNKGNFPGRFSGRQFSNSRSEMNVSTLELGDSALYLCASRPDQGRPYNEQFFGPGTRLTVL.

The V and J genes are TRBV27 and TRBJ2-3; 11 nucleotides agree with TRBD2. Per germline, CDR1 MNHEY and CDR2 SMNVEV (reference sequence). CDR3 length: 17 residues. With V trimmed by 1 base and J by 6 bases, 9 bases remained unmatched. For the CDR3, the DNA is TGTGCCAGCAGTTTATACGTAGCGGGAGGGCGAGGGGATACGCAGTATTTT. Translated: CASSLYVAGGRGDTQYF.

V usage is TRBV9 and J usage is TRBJ2-1, with 12 bases lining up with TRBD2. J lost 8 bases, V lost 0 bases, and 12 bases had no gene match. The CDR3 runs 18 residues. Germline V gene data show CDR1 as SGDLS and CDR2 as YYNGEE. The CDR3: CASSVVGLAGGFGHEQFF. The CDR3 bases are TGTGCCAGCAGCGTAGTCGGGCTAGCGGGAGGGTTCGGGCATGAGCAGTTCTTC.

The chain combines TRBV25-1 with TRBJ1-5; D possibly corresponds to TRBD1 (5 bases). Germline-derived CDR1 and CDR2 are MGHDK and SYGVNS. The CDR3 totals 14 residues. The V end was cut by 6 bases, the J end by 1 base, with 10 bases between. This CDR3 reads CASRDGGSNQPQHF. CDR3 nucleotide sequence: TGTGCCAGCAGGGACGGGGGAAGCAATCAGCCCCAGCATTTT. Based on the CDR3 plus reference TRBV25-1 and TRBJ1-5, the full variable domain is EADIYQTPRYLVIGTGKKITLECSQTMGHDKMYWYQQDPGMELHLIHYSYGVNSTEKGDLSSESTVSRIRTEHFPLTLESARPSHTSQYLCASRDGGSNQPQHFGDGTRLSIL.

In this sample, this clone turned up once. The gene calls are TRBV5-1 and TRBJ2-3; 7 bases match TRBD2. J gave up 6 bases and V 0 bases, and 7 bases lay outside the gene matches. The CDR3 has 15 residues. CDR1 and CDR2 (germline): SGHRS, YFSETQ. CDR3 DNA sequence: TGCGCCAGCAGCTTGGAGGCTAGCGGTAGGGATACGCAGTATTTT. The encoded protein is CASSLEASGRDTQYF. The full variable domain, with the rest looked up from reference TRBV5-1 and TRBJ2-3, is KAGVTQTPRYLIKTRGQQVTLSCSPISGHRSVSWYQQTPGQGLQFLFEYFSETQRNKGNFPGRFSGRQFSNSRSEMNVSTLELGDSALYLCASSLEASGRDTQYFGPGTRLTVL.

This chain joins TRBV5-6 and TRBJ2-7; 12 bases are shared with TRBD2. Unmatched junction bases numbered 11, after V lost 4 bases and J lost 3 bases. CDR1 and CDR2 (germline): SGHDT, YYEEEE. This CDR3 has 17 amino acids. In DNA form, the CDR3 reads TGTGCCAGCAGCAGTCCGAGGACTAGCGGGATATACTACGAGCAGTACTTC. Encoded protein: CASSSPRTSGIYYEQYF. The variable domain in full, with the rest retrieved from reference TRBV5-6 and TRBJ2-7, is DAGVTQSPTHLIKTRGQQVTLRCSPKSGHDTVSWYQQALGQGPQFIFQYYEEEERQRGNFPDRFSGHQFPNYSSELNVNALLLGDSALYLCASSSPRTSGIYYEQYFGPGTRLTVT.

This clone occurred once. This chain connects TRBV10-1 to TRBJ2-3, with TRBD1 matching over 7 bases. The germline V gene encodes CDR1 WNHNN and CDR2 SYGVQD (reference sequence). The CDR3 is made up of 14 amino acids. V was pared by 8 bases and J by 2 bases, with 7 bases of the junction left unmatched. Here the CDR3 DNA reads TGCGCCAGCGCCGCAGGGGGTTACACAGATACGCAGTATTTT. Amino acid sequence: CASAAGGYTDTQYF.

The gene calls are TRBV7-9 and TRBJ2-7; D possibly corresponds to TRBD2 (6 bases). Germline assignment: CDR1 SEHNR and CDR2 FQNEAQ (reference sequence). The V and J ends lost 3 bases and 6 bases respectively, with 15 bases between them. The CDR3 has 14 amino acids. CDR3 nucleotide sequence: TGTGCCAGCAGCTTCTCCGAGGCGGGATCCGAGCAGTACTTC. It is translated as CASSFSEAGSEQYF.

This chain links TRBV5-1 with TRBJ2-5; TRBD2 aligns across 10 bases. J lost 4 bases, V lost 3 bases, and 12 bases had no gene match. CDR3 length equals 17 residues. Per the germline V gene, CDR1 is SGHRS and CDR2 is YFSETQ. DNA of the CDR3: TGCGCCAGCAGCTCAGCGGGGGCTAGCGGGAGCGGAGAGACCCAGTACTTC. Translation gives CASSSAGASGSGETQYF.

The gene calls are TRBV28 and TRBJ2-2; TRBD2 is a possible D gene (5 bases). V was clipped by 4 bases and J by 6 bases, with 18 bases between them. Germline CDR1 MDHEN, CDR2 SYDVKM. The CDR3 runs 16 residues. CDR3 nucleotide sequence: TGTGCCAGCAGTTCCCCCGGTCTAGCCCTGGCCGGGGAGCTGTTTTTT. It specifies CASSSPGLALAGELFF.

The table lists this clone with a few counts. The chain links TRBV28 to TRBJ2-7; tentative D call: TRBD1 (6 bases). CDR1 and CDR2 from the germline V gene are MDHEN and SYDVKM. This CDR3 region has 15 residues. V lost 3 bases and J lost 3, with 15 bases in between. CDR3 sequence reads: CASSFTGTWVYEQYF. CDR3 sequence (DNA): TGTGCCAGCAGTTTCACCGGGACATGGGTCTACGAGCAGTACTTC.

The chain combines TRBV7-3 with TRBJ2-2; TRBD1 aligns across 9 bases. The V and J ends lost 4 bases and 7 bases, in that order; junction bases with no gene match: 4. The germline CDR1 and CDR2 sequences are SGHTA and FQGTGA. The CDR3 is 14 residues long. The CDR3 DNA reads TGTGCCAGCAGCTCCCCGGACAGGGGCGGGGAGCTGTTTTTT. Translation: CASSSPDRGGELFF.

The CDR3 DNA is TGTGCCAGCAGTCCGGGACAGGGGGTATCCTACGAGCAGTACTTC. Translated, it gives CASSPGQGVSYEQYF. The chain is built from TRBV28 and TRBJ2-7; 11 nucleotides align to TRBD1. The CDR3 totals 15 residues. V gave up 5 bases and J gave up 1 base; unmatched junction bases: 4. CDR1 is MDHEN and CDR2 is SYDVKM in the germline V gene.